These 17 T cell receptor beta chains originate from one sample sequenced in a study of cytomegalovirus exposure and HLA in healthy donors (dated by TCRdb to 2015 to 2018). Libraries were prepared through the immunoSEQ multiplex PCR assay. TCRdb limited this immuneACCESS table to in-frame rearrangements with V and J called. A share of clones is missing; checked studies link under half to unresolved V genes, and the rest is unexplained. The sample table lists over 85,000 clones, about 93% of them with a count of one. The ten largest clones represent about 1% of the sample. The source material was PBMCs. These receptors all stem from a woman aged 25 to 39 in good health and CMV-seropositive.

CDR3: CASSATPQAGVGETQYF. CDR3 nucleotide sequence: TGTGCCAGCAGTGCCACACCACAAGCGGGAGTGGGGGAGACCCAGTACTTC. This chain joins TRBV2 and TRBJ2-5, with 8 bases that match TRBD2. The germline V gene has CDR1 SNHLY and CDR2 FYNNEI. V trimming: 4 bases; J trimming: 5 bases; junction bases outside the gene matches: 15. The CDR3 has 17 amino acids.

The chain recombines TRBV6-5 with TRBJ2-7, with 10 bases lining up with TRBD1. Germline assignment: CDR1 MNHEY and CDR2 SVGAGI. The CDR3 is made up of 15 amino acids. The J segment lost 3 bases and the V segment lost 5 bases, leaving 7 bases of the junction unmatched. In DNA, the CDR3 is TGTGCCAGCAGTGGGCCGGGACAGGGGCTCTACGAGCAGTACTTC. It is translated as CASSGPGQGLYEQYF.

As DNA, the CDR3 is TGTGCCAGCAGTGAGGCGTTCCGGGGGGAGCAGTACTTC. Encoded protein: CASSEAFRGEQYF. The rearrangement links TRBV28 to TRBJ2-7; weak D call: TRBD2 (6 bases). This CDR3 comprises 13 residues. Germline V gene data show CDR1 as MDHEN and CDR2 as SYDVKM. V was pared by 5 bases and J by 7 bases, with 15 bases between. Using reference TRBV28 and TRBJ2-7 for the parts outside the CDR3, the full variable domain is DVKVTQSSRYLVKRTGEKVFLECVQDMDHENMFWYRQDPGLGLRLIYFSYDVKMKEKGDIPEGYSVSREKKERFSLILESASTNQTSMYLCASSEAFRGEQYFGPGTRLTVT.

The J gene is TRBJ1-4, the V gene TRBV7-9, with unresolved D. Germline V gene sequence: CDR1 SEHNR, CDR2 FQNEAQ (reference sequence). Deletions cut 0 bases from V and 5 bases from J, with 7 bases between. The CDR3 consists of 14 residues. For the CDR3, the DNA is TGTGCCAGCAGCTTAGCGGGAGGAAATGAAAAACTGTTTTTT. Its translation: CASSLAGGNEKLFF.

V and J are TRBV28 and TRBJ2-7, with TRBD2 matching 8 bases. CDR1 and CDR2 (germline): MDHEN, SYDVKM. The V and J ends lost 6 bases and 2 bases, in that order; junction bases with no gene match: 9. The CDR3 covers 15 residues. Written as DNA, the CDR3 is TGTGCCAGCAGGCCCCCAGCGGGAGCCACCTACGAGCAGTACTTC. Protein: CASRPPAGATYEQYF.

The genes are TRBV9 and TRBJ2-2, with D maybe TRBD2 (5 bases). The CDR3 has 19 amino acids. CDR1 and CDR2 from the germline V gene are SGDLS and YYNGEE. V shed 0 bases and J shed 6 bases, with 24 bases lying between them. The CDR3 sequence: CASSVGPGKALRVAGELFF. CDR3 nucleotide sequence: TGTGCCAGCAGCGTAGGCCCCGGGAAAGCCCTTCGGGTTGCCGGGGAGCTGTTTTTT.

J is TRBJ2-2 and V is TRBV11-2; 9 bases are shared with TRBD1. The CDR3 runs to 15 residues. V shed 3 bases, J shed 5 bases, and the junction held 4 bases outside the gene matches. Germline CDR1 is SGHAT and CDR2 is FQNNGV. CDR3 sequence (DNA): TGTGCCAGCAGCTTTACAGGGGGCGATACCGGGGAGCTGTTTTTT. This sequence encodes CASSFTGGDTGELFF.

The chain recombines TRBV19 with TRBJ1-4, with 7 bases lining up with TRBD1. The V gene's germline CDR1 is LNHDA and CDR2 SQIVND (reference sequence). The CDR3 length is 16 residues. V was pared by 4 bases and J by 0 bases, with 5 bases of the junction left unmatched. Here the CDR3 reads CASSKQGTTTNEKLFF. CDR3 nucleotide sequence: TGTGCCAGTAGTAAACAGGGGACAACAACTAATGAAAAACTGTTTTTT. The whole variable domain, filled in from reference TRBV19 and TRBJ1-4, reads DGGITQSPKYLFRKEGQNVTLSCEQNLNHDAMYWYRQDPGQGLRLIYYSQIVNDFQKGDIAEGYSVSREKKESFPLTVTSAQKNPTAFYLCASSKQGTTTNEKLFFGSGTQLSVL.

The chain combines TRBV28 with TRBJ2-5, with 9 bases fitting TRBD2. The CDR3 is 17 amino acids. The germline V gene encodes CDR1 MDHEN and CDR2 SYDVKM. V shed 8 bases, J shed 3 bases, and the junction held 16 bases outside the gene matches. The CDR3: CASGSGSSSGREETQYF. In nucleotides, the CDR3 is TGTGCCAGCGGATCAGGGTCTAGTAGCGGGAGAGAAGAGACCCAGTACTTC.

The chain combines TRBV7-2 with TRBJ1-1; the match to TRBD1 covers 8 bases. V was clipped by 4 bases and J by 6 bases; unmatched bases: 10. The germline gives CDR1 SGHTA, CDR2 FQGNSA. This CDR3 spans 15 amino acids. CDR3 bases: TGTGCCAGCAGCTCCTTGGACAGGGTTTGGGCTGAAGCTTTCTTT. Its protein product is CASSSLDRVWAEAFF. Filled out from reference TRBV7-2 and TRBJ1-1, the complete variable domain reads GAGVSQSPSNKVTEKGKDVELRCDPISGHTALYWYRQSLGQGLEFLIYFQGNSAPDKSGLPSDRFSAERTGGSVSTLTIQRTQQEDSAVYLCASSSLDRVWAEAFFGQGTRLTVV.

This chain links TRBV6-1 with TRBJ2-7; 8 bases match TRBD1. The CDR3 has 15 residues. Germline V CDR1 and CDR2: MNHNS, SASEGT. V lost 2 bases to trimming and J lost 1 base; unmatched junction nucleotides: 4. Here the CDR3 reads CASSELRTGSYEQYF. DNA of the CDR3: TGTGCCAGCAGTGAATTGCGGACAGGGTCCTACGAGCAGTACTTC.

This rearrangement joins TRBV12-5 to TRBJ1-1, with D possibly matching TRBD1 (5 bases). The CDR3 totals 12 residues. CDR1 and CDR2 (germline): LGHNT, FRNRAP. V was pared by 8 bases and J by 7 bases, with 14 bases between. The CDR3 here is CASSPGFDEAFF. CDR3 DNA: TGTGCTAGTTCCCCAGGGTTCGATGAAGCTTTCTTT.

The V call is TRBV21-1, the J call TRBJ1-1; the D segment call TRBD1 is taken from the table without a DNA check. TRBV21-1 is a recognized pseudogene. This CDR3 has 19 amino acids. DNA for the CDR3: TGTGCCAGCAGCAAAGAGGCCGGAGCAACAGGGGACATGAACACTGAAGCTTTCTTT. Its translation is CASSKEAGATGDMNTEAFF.

J is TRBJ2-2 and V is TRBV29-1, with D possibly being TRBD1 (6 bases). Per germline, CDR1 SQVTM and CDR2 ANQGSEA. The CDR3 extends over 15 amino acids. Trimming removed 6 bases from V and 7 bases from J, with 21 bases in between. CDR3 region: CSVKRAQGIGGELFF. The DNA for the CDR3 is TGCAGCGTGAAACGGGCCCAGGGGATTGGCGGGGAGCTGTTTTTT.

J is TRBJ2-1 and V is TRBV10-3; a possible D gene is TRBD2 (5 bases). This CDR3 is 11 amino acids long. V gave up 8 bases and J gave up 4 bases, with 6 bases separating them. Germline-derived CDR1 and CDR2 are ENHRY and SYGVKD. DNA of the CDR3: TGTGCCATCGGCGGGTACAATGAGCAGTTCTTC. Translating gives CAIGGYNEQFF.

The rearrangement uses TRBV30 and TRBJ1-1, with a weak D call TRBD1 (6 bases). Trimming pared 0 bases from V and 7 bases from J, leaving 9 bases between. The CDR3 has 12 residues. Germline assignment: CDR1 GTSNPN and CDR2 SVGIG (reference sequence). CDR3 DNA sequence: TGTGCCTGGAGTGTAGGGGGGGGTGAAGCTTTCTTT. Translating gives CAWSVGGGEAFF.

This clone came up a few times. J is TRBJ1-1 and V is TRBV9; TRBD1 is a possible D gene (6 bases). The CDR3 spans 16 residues. Germline V gives CDR1 SGDLS, CDR2 YYNGEE. V was pared by 3 bases and J by 10 bases, with 25 bases between. CDR3 region: CASSETYGTPEGRAFF. The CDR3 DNA reads as TGTGCCAGCAGCGAAACATACGGGACACCAGAAGGAAGAGCTTTCTTT. The full variable domain, with the rest looked up from reference TRBV9 and TRBJ1-1, is DSGVTQTPKHLITATGQRVTLRCSPRSGDLSVYWYQQSLDQGLQFLIQYYNGEERAKGNILERFSAQQFPDLHSELNLSSLELGDSALYFCASSETYGTPEGRAFFGQGTRLTVV.